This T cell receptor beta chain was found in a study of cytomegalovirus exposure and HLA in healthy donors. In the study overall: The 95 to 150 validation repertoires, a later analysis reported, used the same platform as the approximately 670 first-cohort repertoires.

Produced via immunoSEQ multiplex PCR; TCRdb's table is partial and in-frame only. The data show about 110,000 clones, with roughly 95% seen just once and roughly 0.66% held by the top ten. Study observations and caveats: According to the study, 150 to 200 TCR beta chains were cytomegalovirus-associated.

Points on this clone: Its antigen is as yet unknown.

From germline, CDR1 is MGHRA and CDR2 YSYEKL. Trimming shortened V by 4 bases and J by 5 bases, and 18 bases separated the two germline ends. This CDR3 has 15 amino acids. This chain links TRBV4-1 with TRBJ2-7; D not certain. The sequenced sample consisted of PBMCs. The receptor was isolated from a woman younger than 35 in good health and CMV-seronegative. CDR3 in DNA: TGCGCCAGCAGCCCAGGCCCGGCTAACGTCCACGAGCAGTACTTC. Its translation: CASSPGPANVHEQYF.